Included here is one T cell receptor (beta chain) sequence, with context. Antigen: not known. These data come from a study of T cell responses to AZD1222 COVID-19 vaccine. Study details: Timing groups of about 4 and about 12 weeks for second doses were pooled.

Clones were sequenced by immunoSEQ multiplex PCR, and TCRdb holds only the in-frame ones, with some missing. Counted here are fewer than 85,000 clones, 88% occurring once; the ten biggest clones make up roughly a fifth. Study-wide results and limits: Donors in the cohort were predominantly white British and more often female, and clonal diversity was possibly underestimated. Only five to seven individuals given AZD1222 were seropositive at baseline.

The sequence derives from an adult in good health. This sample comprised peripheral blood, obtained on day 0 of AZD1222 vaccination.

This CDR3 reads CASSDLVPDTQYF. In DNA, the CDR3 is TGTGCCAGCAGTGACCTAGTTCCAGATACGCAGTATTTT. The chain recombines TRBV2 with TRBJ2-3; D unresolved. Per the germline V gene, CDR1 is SNHLY and CDR2 is FYNNEI. V was cut by 3 bases and J by 4 bases, with 8 bases left in between. CDR3 size: 13 residues.